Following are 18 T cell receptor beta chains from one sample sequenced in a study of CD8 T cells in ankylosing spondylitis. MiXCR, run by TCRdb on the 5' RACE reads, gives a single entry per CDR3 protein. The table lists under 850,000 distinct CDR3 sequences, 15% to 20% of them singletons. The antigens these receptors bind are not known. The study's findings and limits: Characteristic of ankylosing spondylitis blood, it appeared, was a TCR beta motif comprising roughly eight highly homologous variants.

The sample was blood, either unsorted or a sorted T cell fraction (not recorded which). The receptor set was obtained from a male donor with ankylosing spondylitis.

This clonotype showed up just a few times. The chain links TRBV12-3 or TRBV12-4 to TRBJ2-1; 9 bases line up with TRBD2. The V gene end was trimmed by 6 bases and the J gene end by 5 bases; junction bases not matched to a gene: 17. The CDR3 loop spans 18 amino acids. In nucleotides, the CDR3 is TGTGCCAGCAGCCCCCCCCGAGGGCTAGCGGGACCCAACAATGAGCAGTTCTTC. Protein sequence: CASSPPRGLAGPNNEQFF.

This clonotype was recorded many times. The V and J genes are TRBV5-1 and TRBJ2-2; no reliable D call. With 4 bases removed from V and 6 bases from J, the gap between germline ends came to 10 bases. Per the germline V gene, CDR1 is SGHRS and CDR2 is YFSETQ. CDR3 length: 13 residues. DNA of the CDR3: TGCGCCAGCAGCCCCACCTTGGCCGGGGAGCTGTTTTTT. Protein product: CASSPTLAGELFF.

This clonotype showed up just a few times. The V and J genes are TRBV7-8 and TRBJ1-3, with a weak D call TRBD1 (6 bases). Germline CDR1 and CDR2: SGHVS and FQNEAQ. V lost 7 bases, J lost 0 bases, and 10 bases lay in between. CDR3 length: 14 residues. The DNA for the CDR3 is TGTGCCAGCATTGGGGGGCCCTCTGGAAACACCATATATTTT. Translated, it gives CASIGGPSGNTIYF. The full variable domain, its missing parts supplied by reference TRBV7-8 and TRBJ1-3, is GAGVSQSPRYKVAKRGQDVALRCDPISGHVSLFWYQQALGQGPEFLTYFQNEAQLDKSGLPSDRFFAERPEGSVSTLKIQRTQQEDSAVYLCASIGGPSGNTIYFGEGSWLTVV.

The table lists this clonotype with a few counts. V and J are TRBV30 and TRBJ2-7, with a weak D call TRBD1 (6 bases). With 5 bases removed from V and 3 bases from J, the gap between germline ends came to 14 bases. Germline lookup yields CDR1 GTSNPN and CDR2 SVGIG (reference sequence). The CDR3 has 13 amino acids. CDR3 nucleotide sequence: TGTGCCTGGGCCCCTGGACAGATCTACGAGCAGTACTTC. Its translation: CAWAPGQIYEQYF.

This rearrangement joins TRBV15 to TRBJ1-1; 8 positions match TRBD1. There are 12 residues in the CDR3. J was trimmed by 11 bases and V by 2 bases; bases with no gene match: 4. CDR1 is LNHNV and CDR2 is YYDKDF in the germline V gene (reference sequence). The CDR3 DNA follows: TGTGCCACCAGCAGATACAGGGGGGCGGCTTTCTTT. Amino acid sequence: CATSRYRGAAFF.

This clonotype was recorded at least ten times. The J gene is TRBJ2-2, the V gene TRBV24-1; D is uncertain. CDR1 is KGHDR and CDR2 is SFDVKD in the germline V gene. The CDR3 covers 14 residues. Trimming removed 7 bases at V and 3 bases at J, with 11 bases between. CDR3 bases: TGTGCCACCAGCGCAAATGAGGACACCGGGGAGCTGTTTTTT. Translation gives CATSANEDTGELFF.

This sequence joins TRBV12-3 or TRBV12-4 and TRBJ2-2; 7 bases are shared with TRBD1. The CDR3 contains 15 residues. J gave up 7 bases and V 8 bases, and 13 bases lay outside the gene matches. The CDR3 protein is CASASLTGANGELFF. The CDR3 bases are TGTGCCAGCGCCTCGTTAACAGGGGCAAACGGGGAGCTGTTTTTT.

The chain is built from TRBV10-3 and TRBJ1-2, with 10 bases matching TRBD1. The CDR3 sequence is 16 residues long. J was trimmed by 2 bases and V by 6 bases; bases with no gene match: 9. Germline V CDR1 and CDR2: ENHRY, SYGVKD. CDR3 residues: CAIRKKGTGENYGYTF. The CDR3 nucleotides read TGTGCCATCAGAAAGAAGGGGACAGGGGAAAACTATGGCTACACCTTC.

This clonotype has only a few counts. The CDR3 region is CSVEDGRGQGATDTQYF. Here the CDR3 DNA reads TGCAGCGTTGAAGATGGTCGGGGACAGGGGGCGACAGATACGCAGTATTTT. The V gene is TRBV29-1, the J gene TRBJ2-3; 12 positions agree with TRBD1. This CDR3 is built from 17 residues. The V gene end was trimmed by 0 bases and the J gene end by 3 bases; junction bases not matched to a gene: 7. CDR1 is SQVTM, CDR2 ANQGSEA, per germline.

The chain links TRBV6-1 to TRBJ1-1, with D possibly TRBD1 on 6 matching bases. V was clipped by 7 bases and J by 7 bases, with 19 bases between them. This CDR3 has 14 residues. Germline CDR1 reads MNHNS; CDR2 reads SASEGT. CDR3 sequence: CASTHLTGGGEAFF. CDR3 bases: TGTGCCAGCACCCACTTGACAGGAGGGGGTGAAGCTTTCTTT.

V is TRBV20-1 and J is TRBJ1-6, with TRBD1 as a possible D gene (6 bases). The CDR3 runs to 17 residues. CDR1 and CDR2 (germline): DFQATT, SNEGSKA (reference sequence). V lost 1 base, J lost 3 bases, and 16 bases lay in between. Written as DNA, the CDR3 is TGCAGTGCTAGAGCGTACAGGGCAGTGATCTATAATTCACCCCTCCACTTT. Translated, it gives CSARAYRAVIYNSPLHF.

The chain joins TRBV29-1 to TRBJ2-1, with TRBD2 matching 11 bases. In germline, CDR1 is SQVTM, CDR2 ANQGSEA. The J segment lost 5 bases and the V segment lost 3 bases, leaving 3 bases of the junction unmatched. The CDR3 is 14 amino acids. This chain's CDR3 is CSVDIAGGNNEQFF. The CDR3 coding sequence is TGCAGCGTTGATATAGCGGGGGGGAACAATGAGCAGTTCTTC.

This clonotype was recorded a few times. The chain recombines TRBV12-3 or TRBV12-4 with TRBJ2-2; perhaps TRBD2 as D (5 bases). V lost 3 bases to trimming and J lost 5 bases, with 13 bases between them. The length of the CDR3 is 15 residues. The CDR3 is CASSLWASWTGELFF. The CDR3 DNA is TGTGCCAGCAGTTTGTGGGCTAGCTGGACCGGGGAGCTGTTTTTT.

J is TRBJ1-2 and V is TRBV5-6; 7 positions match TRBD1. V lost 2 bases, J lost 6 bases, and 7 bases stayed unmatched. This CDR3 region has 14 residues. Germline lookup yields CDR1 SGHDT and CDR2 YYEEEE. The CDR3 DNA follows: TGTGCCAGCAGCTTTAACAGGGGTTTGGATGGCTACACCTTC. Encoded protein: CASSFNRGLDGYTF. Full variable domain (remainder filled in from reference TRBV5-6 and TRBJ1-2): DAGVTQSPTHLIKTRGQQVTLRCSPKSGHDTVSWYQQALGQGPQFIFQYYEEEERQRGNFPDRFSGHQFPNYSSELNVNALLLGDSALYLCASSFNRGLDGYTFGSGTRLTVV.

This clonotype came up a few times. As DNA, the CDR3 is TGCAGCGTTATCGGACAGGCCTTTTTGGGGACCCAGTACTTC. Amino acid sequence: CSVIGQAFLGTQYF. V usage is TRBV29-1 and J usage is TRBJ2-5, with 7 bases matching TRBD1. The CDR3 spans 14 residues. The V gene's germline CDR1 is SQVTM and CDR2 ANQGSEA. V shed 5 bases, J shed 7 bases, and the junction held 13 bases outside the gene matches. The full variable domain, completed using reference TRBV29-1 and TRBJ2-5, is SAVISQKPSRDICQRGTSLTIQCQVDSQVTMMFWYRQQPGQSLTLIATANQGSEATYESGFVIDKFPISRPNLTFSTLTVSNMSPEDSSIYLCSVIGQAFLGTQYFGPGTRLLVL.

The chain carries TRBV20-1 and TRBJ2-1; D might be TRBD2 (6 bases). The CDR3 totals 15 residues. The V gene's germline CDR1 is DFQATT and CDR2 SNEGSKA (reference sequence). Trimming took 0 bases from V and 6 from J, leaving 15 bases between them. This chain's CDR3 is CSARETRGAGNEQFF. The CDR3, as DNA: TGCAGTGCTAGAGAGACCCGGGGAGCGGGCAATGAGCAGTTCTTC.

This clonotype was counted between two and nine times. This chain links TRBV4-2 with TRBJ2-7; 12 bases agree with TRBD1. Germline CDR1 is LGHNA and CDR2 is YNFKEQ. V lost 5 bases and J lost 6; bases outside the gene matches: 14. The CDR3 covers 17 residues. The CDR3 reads CASSIRVDGTGGFEQYF. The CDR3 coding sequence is TGTGCCAGCAGCATAAGAGTTGACGGGACAGGGGGCTTCGAGCAGTACTTC.

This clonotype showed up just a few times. CDR3 DNA: TGTGCCAGCAGCCGGGCTGAGGGGATGCGACCTGAAGCTTTCTTT. Translated, it gives CASSRAEGMRPEAFF. This chain connects TRBV5-6 to TRBJ1-1; possibly TRBD1 for D (5 bases). Germline CDR1 is SGHDT and CDR2 is YYEEEE. CDR3 length: 15 amino acids. Trimming shortened V by 4 bases and J by 6 bases, and 19 bases separated the two germline ends.